The rows below give T cell receptor beta chains drawn from one sample of a study of Graves' ophthalmopathy and Graves' hyperthyroidism. TCRdb fed the multiplex PCR reads into MiXCR, producing one record per CDR3 protein. The data contain hundreds of thousands of distinct CDR3 sequences, more than 40% of them singletons. The sample taken for sequencing was peripheral blood. All receptors derive from an adult man with Graves' ophthalmopathy. Both conserved end residues are part of each CDR3. Fields, in order: clone size, V gene, J gene, D gene, CDR3 DNA, CDR3 protein. The D gene is left open where the match is weak. Clone size is not always given. Where it is, it says once, few, many or a class for expanded clones.

>NA|TRBV30|TRBJ1-1|TRBD1
TGTGCCTGGAGCCCCGGGACAGGGCCCGTGGGGACTGAAGCTTTCTTT
CAWSPGTGPVGTEAFF
>NA|TRBV7-9|TRBJ1-3|TRBD1
TGTGCCAGCAGCTGGGACAGGGCTGGAAACACCATATATTTT
CASSWDRAGNTIYF
>many|TRBV3-1|TRBJ2-5|NA
TGTGCCAGCAGCCAACAACTAGAGGGGGAGACCCAGTACTTC
CASSQQLEGETQYF
>many|TRBV15|TRBJ1-5|NA
TGTGCCACCAGCAGAGATTCCGGCCAGCCCCAGCATTTT
CATSRDSGQPQHF
>many|TRBV12-5|TRBJ1-5|NA
TGTGCTAGTGGTTTGGGCACTAGCAATCAGCCCCAGCATTTT
CASGLGTSNQPQHF
>many|TRBV4-1|TRBJ1-2|TRBD1
TGCGCCAGCAGCCAAATGACAGGGAGACGACGTGGCTACACCTTC
CASSQMTGRRRGYTF
>few|TRBV7-2|TRBJ2-7|NA
TGTGCCAGCAGTCAGATAGGCTACGAGCAGTACTTC
CASSQIGYEQYF
>NA|TRBV20-1|TRBJ2-7|TRBD1
TGCAGTGTAGTTGGACAGGTCATCTACGAGCAGTACTTC
CSVVGQVIYEQYF
>many|TRBV25-1|TRBJ1-6|NA
TGTGCCAGCGCCCTCGGTCCGAATTCACCCCTCCACTTT
CASALGPNSPLHF
>many|TRBV7-3|TRBJ1-2|NA
TGTGCCAGCAGCTTCCCGGGGGCCTATGGCTACACCTTC
CASSFPGAYGYTF
>NA|TRBV20-1|TRBJ1-5|TRBD1
TGCAGTGCTCGACAGGGGGCAGTGGGCAATCAGCCCCAGCATTTT
CSARQGAVGNQPQHF
>few|TRBV6-6|TRBJ2-7|TRBD1
TGTGCCAGCAGTTACCTCGGGACAGGGGAGCGCTACGAGCAGTACTTC
CASSYLGTGERYEQYF
>few|TRBV6-6|TRBJ1-1|NA
TGTGCCAGCAGTTACTTGGCCAGGGTGGAAGCTTTCTTT
CASSYLARVEAFF
>few|TRBV12-3/TRBV12-4|TRBJ1-4|NA
TGTGCCAGCAACAGTGCAACTAATGAAAAACTGTTTTTT
CASNSATNEKLFF
>many|TRBV5-1|TRBJ1-1|NA
TGCGCCAGCAGGGACGGACGGATGAACACTGAAGCTTTCTTT
CASRDGRMNTEAFF
>few|TRBV12-3/TRBV12-4|TRBJ2-2|NA
TGTGCTAGCCGGAGGGCCCCCGGTACCGGGGAGCTGTTTTTT
CASRRAPGTGELFF
>NA|TRBV7-2|TRBJ2-5|TRBD1
TGTGCCAGCAGCTCGTGGACAGGGGGCCTAGAGACCCAGTACTTC
CASSSWTGGLETQYF
>many|TRBV20-1|TRBJ2-7|TRBD2
TGCAGTGCTAGAGGCCTAGCGGGATGGGAGCAGTACTTC
CSARGLAGWEQYF
>NA|TRBV7-9|TRBJ2-1|TRBD2
TGTGCCAGCAGCTTATCCCAGCGGGAGCCATACAATGAGCAGTTCTTC
CASSLSQREPYNEQFF
>NA|TRBV7-9|TRBJ1-2|NA
TGTGCCAGCAGCCCAAACACAGGGAATGGCTACACCTTC
CASSPNTGNGYTF
>NA|TRBV6-6|TRBJ2-5|NA
TGTGCCAGCAGTTATCTCCGGGGCGTCCAAGAGACCCAGTACTTC
CASSYLRGVQETQYF
>many|TRBV9|TRBJ1-2|NA
TGTGCCAGCAGCGGAGGGGGGGCAAGAGGCTACACCTTC
CASSGGGARGYTF
>NA|TRBV29-1|TRBJ2-7|TRBD1
TGCAGTTCAGTACGGGACAGGGCCTACGAGCAGTACTTC
CSSVRDRAYEQYF
>many|TRBV5-1|TRBJ2-6|NA
TGCGCCAGCAGCCCGGTCCTCTCTGGGGCCAACGTCCTGACTTTC
CASSPVLSGANVLTF
>NA|TRBV10-3|TRBJ2-6|TRBD1
TGTGCCATCAGTGAGGGGACAGGGCCCTTTCTAAATGGGTCCAACGTCCTGACTTTC
CAISEGTGPFLNGSNVLTF
>few|TRBV5-6|TRBJ2-2|TRBD1
TGTGCCAGCAGCTTGGCCGGGACAGTTACCCGGGAGCTGTTTTTT
CASSLAGTVTRELFF
>few|TRBV7-9|TRBJ2-7|NA
TGTGCCAGCAGTAGGGGACCCCACGAGCAGTACTTC
CASSRGPHEQYF
>many|TRBV19|TRBJ1-1|NA
TGTGCCAGTAGCCATTCGCGAGGGCTGGGGAACACTGAAGCTTTCTTT
CASSHSRGLGNTEAFF
>many|TRBV16|TRBJ1-1|NA
TGTGCCAGCAGCCAATTAAGGGAGGCACCTGAAGCTTTCTTT
CASSQLREAPEAFF
>many|TRBV6-5|TRBJ2-5|NA
TGTGCCAGCAGTTACACAGGTCAAACGCAAGAGACCCAGTACTTC
CASSYTGQTQETQYF
>few|TRBV6-1|TRBJ1-5|NA
TGTGCCAGCGTCCGGGTCGTTGGGCCGGGGGGCAATCAGCCCCAGCATTTT
CASVRVVGPGGNQPQHF
>NA|TRBV29-1|TRBJ1-5|NA
TGCAGCGTTGACGAGGGTGCGGCTCAGCCCCAGCATTTT
CSVDEGAAQPQHF
>NA|TRBV12-5|TRBJ1-5|NA
TGTGCTAGTGGCCCCCCGGGGGGGGATCAGCCCCAGCATTTT
CASGPPGGDQPQHF
>once|TRBV2|TRBJ2-5|NA
TGTGCCAGCAGTGGGCCTGACGGCAATCAGCCCCAGTACTTC
CASSGPDGNQPQYF
>many|TRBV7-9|TRBJ2-5|NA
TGTGCCAGCAGCTTAGGGCAGGGGATAGAGACCCAGTACTTC
CASSLGQGIETQYF
>NA|TRBV10-3|TRBJ1-2|TRBD1
TGTGCCGGCAGTCGGACCGGACAGGGTTGGAATGGCTACACCTTC
CAGSRTGQGWNGYTF
>NA|TRBV25-1|TRBJ1-1|NA
TGTGCCAGCAGTGAAGCCGGGAGCACTGAAGCTTTCTTT
CASSEAGSTEAFF
>NA|TRBV6-5|TRBJ1-5|NA
TGTGCCAGCAAGCCCCGGGGCCCAGAGGACAATCAGCCCCAGCATTTT
CASKPRGPEDNQPQHF
>NA|TRBV19|TRBJ2-7|NA
TGTGCCAGCAGTTTATGGGGCGGTAACTCCTACGAGCAGTACTTC
CASSLWGGNSYEQYF
>many|TRBV7-6|TRBJ2-7|TRBD1
TGTGCCAGCAGCTTATGGGACAGGGAGGGCGAGCAGTACTTC
CASSLWDREGEQYF
>NA|TRBV7-9|TRBJ2-7|NA
TGTGCCAGCAGCTTTCCCTCAGGGGAATCCTACGAGCAGTACTTC
CASSFPSGESYEQYF
>many|TRBV25-1|TRBJ1-4|NA
TGTGCCAGCAGTGAGTCTGGCAGGTTTTCGGCTAATGAAAAACTGTTTTTT
CASSESGRFSANEKLFF